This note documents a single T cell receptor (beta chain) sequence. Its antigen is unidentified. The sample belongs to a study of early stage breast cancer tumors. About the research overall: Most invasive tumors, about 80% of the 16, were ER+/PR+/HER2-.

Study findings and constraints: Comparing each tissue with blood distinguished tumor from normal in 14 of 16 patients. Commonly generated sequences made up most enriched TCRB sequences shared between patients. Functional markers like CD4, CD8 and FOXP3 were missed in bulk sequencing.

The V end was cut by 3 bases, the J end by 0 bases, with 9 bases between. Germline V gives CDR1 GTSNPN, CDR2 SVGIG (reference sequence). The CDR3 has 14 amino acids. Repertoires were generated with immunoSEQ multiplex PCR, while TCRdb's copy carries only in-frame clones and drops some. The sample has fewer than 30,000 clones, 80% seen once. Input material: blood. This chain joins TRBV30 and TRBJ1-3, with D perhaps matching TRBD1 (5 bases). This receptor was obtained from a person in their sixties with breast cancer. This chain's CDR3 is CAWRGGTSGNTIYF. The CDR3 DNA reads TGTGCCTGGAGGGGCGGGACCTCTGGAAACACCATATATTTT.